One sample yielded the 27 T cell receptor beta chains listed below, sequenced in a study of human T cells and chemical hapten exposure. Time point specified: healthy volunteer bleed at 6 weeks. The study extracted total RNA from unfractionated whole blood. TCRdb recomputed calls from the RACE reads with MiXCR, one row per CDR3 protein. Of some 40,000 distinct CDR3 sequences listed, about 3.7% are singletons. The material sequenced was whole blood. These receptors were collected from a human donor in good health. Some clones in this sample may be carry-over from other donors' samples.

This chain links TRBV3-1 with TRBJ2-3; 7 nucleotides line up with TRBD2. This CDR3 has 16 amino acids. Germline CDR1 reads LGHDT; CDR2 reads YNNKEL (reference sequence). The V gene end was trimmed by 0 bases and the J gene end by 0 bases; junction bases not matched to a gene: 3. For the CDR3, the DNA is TGTGCCAGCAGCCAAGAAGGTAGCGGGAGCACAGATACGCAGTATTTT. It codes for CASSQEGSGSTDTQYF.

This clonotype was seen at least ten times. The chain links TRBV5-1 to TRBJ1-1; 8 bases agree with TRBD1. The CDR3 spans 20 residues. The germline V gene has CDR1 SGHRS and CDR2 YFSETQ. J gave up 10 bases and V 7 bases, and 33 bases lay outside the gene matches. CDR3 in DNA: TGCGCCAGCTCCCCTTACTCGCCCGTCGGGACAGGTACTCCTAAGGAGCGAGCTTTCTTT. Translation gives CASSPYSPVGTGTPKERAFF.

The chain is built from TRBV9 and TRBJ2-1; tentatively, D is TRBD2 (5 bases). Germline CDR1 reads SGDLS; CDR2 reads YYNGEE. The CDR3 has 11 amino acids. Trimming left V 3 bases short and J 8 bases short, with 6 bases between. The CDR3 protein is CASSASHEQFF. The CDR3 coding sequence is TGTGCCAGCAGCGCTAGCCATGAGCAGTTCTTC.

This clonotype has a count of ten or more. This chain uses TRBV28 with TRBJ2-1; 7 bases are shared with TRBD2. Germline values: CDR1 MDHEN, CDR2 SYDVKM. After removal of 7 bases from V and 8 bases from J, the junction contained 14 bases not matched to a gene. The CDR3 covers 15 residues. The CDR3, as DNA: TGTGCCAGCACCCGAAAAGGGCGGGAGATGGATGAGCAGTTCTTC. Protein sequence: CASTRKGREMDEQFF.

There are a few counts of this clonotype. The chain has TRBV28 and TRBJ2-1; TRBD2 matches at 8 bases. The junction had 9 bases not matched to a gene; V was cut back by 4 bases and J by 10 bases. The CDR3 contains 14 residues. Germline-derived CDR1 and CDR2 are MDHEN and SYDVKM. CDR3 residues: CASSSPGTSHEQFF. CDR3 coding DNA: TGTGCCAGCAGTTCGCCCGGGACTAGTCACGAGCAGTTCTTC.

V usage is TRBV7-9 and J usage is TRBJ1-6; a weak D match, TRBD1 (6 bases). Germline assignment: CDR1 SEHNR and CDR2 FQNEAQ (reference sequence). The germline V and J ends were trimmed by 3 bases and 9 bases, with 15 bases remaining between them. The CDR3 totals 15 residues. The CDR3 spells CASSLGGPGGSPLHF. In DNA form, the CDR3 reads TGTGCCAGCAGCTTGGGGGGCCCCGGCGGTTCACCCCTCCACTTT.

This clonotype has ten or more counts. In DNA, the CDR3 is TGCAGCGTACGGGACGGCCTGGGGGGCTACACCTTC. Translating gives CSVRDGLGGYTF. The chain couples TRBV29-1 to TRBJ1-2, with a weak D call TRBD1 (5 bases). CDR3 length: 12 residues. Germline V gene sequence: CDR1 SQVTM, CDR2 ANQGSEA. The ends were cut back, 6 bases at V and 8 bases at J, with 16 bases in the middle.

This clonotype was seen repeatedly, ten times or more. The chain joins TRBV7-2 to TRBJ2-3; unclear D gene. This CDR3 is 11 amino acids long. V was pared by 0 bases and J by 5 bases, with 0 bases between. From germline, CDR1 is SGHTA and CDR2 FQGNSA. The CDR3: CASSLADTQYF. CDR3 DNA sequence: TGTGCCAGCAGCTTAGCAGATACGCAGTATTTT. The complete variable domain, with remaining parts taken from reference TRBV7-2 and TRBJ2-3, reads GAGVSQSPSNKVTEKGKDVELRCDPISGHTALYWYRQSLGQGLEFLIYFQGNSAPDKSGLPSDRFSAERTGGSVSTLTIQRTQQEDSAVYLCASSLADTQYFGPGTRLTVL.

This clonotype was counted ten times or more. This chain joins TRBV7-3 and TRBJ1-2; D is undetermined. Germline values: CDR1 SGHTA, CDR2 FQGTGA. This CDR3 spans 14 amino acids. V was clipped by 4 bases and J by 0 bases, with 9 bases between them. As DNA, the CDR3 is TGTGCCAGCAGCTCGCGGACCACTAACTATGGCTACACCTTC. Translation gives CASSSRTTNYGYTF.

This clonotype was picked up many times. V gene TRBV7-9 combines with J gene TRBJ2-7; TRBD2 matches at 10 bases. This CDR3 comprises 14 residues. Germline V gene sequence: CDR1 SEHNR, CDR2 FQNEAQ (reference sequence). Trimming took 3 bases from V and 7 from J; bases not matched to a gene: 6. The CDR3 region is CASSLTSGSVEQYF. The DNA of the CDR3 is TGTGCCAGCAGCTTGACTAGCGGGTCCGTAGAGCAGTACTTC.

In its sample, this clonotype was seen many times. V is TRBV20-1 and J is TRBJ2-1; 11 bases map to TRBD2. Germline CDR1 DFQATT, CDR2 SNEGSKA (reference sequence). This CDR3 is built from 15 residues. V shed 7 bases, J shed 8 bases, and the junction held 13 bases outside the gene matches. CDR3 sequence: CSDVKGVAGGHEQFF. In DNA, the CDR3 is TGCAGTGACGTCAAGGGGGTAGCGGGAGGGCATGAGCAGTTCTTC.

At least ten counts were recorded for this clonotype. Here the CDR3 reads CASSLATGTEAFF. The CDR3 DNA sequence: TGCGCCAGCAGCTTGGCGACGGGCACTGAAGCTTTCTTT. The chain combines TRBV5-1 with TRBJ1-1; no firm D call. The CDR3 loop spans 13 amino acids. Germline lookup yields CDR1 SGHRS and CDR2 YFSETQ. V lost 0 bases and J lost 4, with 7 bases in between. Supplemented by reference TRBV5-1 and TRBJ1-1, the full variable domain reads KAGVTQTPRYLIKTRGQQVTLSCSPISGHRSVSWYQQTPGQGLQFLFEYFSETQRNKGNFPGRFSGRQFSNSRSEMNVSTLELGDSALYLCASSLATGTEAFFGQGTRLTVV.

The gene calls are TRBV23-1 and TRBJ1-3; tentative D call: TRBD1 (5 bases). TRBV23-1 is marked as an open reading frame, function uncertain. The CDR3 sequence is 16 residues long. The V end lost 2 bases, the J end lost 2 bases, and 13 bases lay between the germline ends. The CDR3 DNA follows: TGCGCCAGCAGTCAACCGACCGGGACGCCTGGAAACACCATATATTTT. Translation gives CASSQPTGTPGNTIYF.

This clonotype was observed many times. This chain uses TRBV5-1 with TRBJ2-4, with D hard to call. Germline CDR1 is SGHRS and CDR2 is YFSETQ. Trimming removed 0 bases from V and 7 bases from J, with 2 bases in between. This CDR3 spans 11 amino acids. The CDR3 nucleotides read TGCGCCAGCAGCTTGGGGAACATTCAGTACTTC. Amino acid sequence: CASSLGNIQYF.

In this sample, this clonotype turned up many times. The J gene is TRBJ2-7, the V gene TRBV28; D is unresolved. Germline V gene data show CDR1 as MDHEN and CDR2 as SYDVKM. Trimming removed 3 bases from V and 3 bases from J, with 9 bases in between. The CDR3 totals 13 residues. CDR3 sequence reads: CASSFRGYYEQYF. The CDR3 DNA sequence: TGTGCCAGCAGTTTCCGCGGATACTACGAGCAGTACTTC.

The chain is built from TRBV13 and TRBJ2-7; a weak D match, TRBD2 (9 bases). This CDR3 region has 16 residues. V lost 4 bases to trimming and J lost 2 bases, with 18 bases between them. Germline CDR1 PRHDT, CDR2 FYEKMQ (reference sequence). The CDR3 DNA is TGTGCCAGCAGCTCAGGGGGCGGGAGGGCCCCCTACGAGCAGTACTTC. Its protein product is CASSSGGGRAPYEQYF.

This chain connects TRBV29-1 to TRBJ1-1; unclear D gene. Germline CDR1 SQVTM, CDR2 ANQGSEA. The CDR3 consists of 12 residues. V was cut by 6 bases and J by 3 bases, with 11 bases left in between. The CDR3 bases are TGCAGCGTGTGGCCGGCTTACACTGAAGCTTTCTTT. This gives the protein CSVWPAYTEAFF.

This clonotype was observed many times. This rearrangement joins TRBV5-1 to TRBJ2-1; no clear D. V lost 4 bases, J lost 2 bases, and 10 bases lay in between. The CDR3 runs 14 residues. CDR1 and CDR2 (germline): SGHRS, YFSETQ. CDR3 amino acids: CASSTDDPYNEQFF. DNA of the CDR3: TGCGCCAGCAGCACGGACGACCCCTACAATGAGCAGTTCTTC.

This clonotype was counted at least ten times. CDR3 loop: CASSSISYEQYF. As DNA, the CDR3 is TGCGCCAGCAGCTCTATCTCCTACGAGCAGTACTTC. The V gene is TRBV5-1, the J gene TRBJ2-7; D unclear. The ends were cut back, 3 bases at V and 0 bases at J, with 4 bases in the middle. In germline, CDR1 is SGHRS, CDR2 YFSETQ. The CDR3 spans 12 residues.

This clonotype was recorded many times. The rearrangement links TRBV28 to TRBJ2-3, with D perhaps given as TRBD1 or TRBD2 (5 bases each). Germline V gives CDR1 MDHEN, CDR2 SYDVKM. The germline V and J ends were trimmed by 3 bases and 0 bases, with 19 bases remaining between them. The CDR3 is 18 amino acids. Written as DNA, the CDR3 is TGTGCCAGCAGTTTCGATGTTAGAGGGGCCTTAAGCACAGATACGCAGTATTTT. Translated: CASSFDVRGALSTDTQYF. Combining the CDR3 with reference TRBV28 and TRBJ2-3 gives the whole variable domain DVKVTQSSRYLVKRTGEKVFLECVQDMDHENMFWYRQDPGLGLRLIYFSYDVKMKEKGDIPEGYSVSREKKERFSLILESASTNQTSMYLCASSFDVRGALSTDTQYFGPGTRLTVL.

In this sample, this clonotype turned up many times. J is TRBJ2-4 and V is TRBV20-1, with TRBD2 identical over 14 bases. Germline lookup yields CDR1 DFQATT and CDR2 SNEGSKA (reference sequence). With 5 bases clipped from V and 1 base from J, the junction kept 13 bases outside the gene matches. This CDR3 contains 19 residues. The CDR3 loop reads CSAPYRRLAGGLAKNIQYF. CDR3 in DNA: TGCAGTGCTCCTTACCGCCGACTAGCGGGAGGGCTGGCCAAAAACATTCAGTACTTC.

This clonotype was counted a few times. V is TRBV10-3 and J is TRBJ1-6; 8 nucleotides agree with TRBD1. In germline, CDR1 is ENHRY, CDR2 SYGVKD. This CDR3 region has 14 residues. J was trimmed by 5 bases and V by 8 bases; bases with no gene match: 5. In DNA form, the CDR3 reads TGTGCCATCCGACAGGGGAGCCATAATTCACCCCTCCACTTT. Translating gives CAIRQGSHNSPLHF.

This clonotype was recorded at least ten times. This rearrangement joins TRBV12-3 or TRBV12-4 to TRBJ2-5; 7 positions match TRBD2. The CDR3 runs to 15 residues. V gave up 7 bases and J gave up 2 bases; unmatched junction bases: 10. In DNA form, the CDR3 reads TGTGCCAGCAATCTCGGCGGGGGTCGGCAAGAGACCCAGTACTTC. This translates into CASNLGGGRQETQYF.

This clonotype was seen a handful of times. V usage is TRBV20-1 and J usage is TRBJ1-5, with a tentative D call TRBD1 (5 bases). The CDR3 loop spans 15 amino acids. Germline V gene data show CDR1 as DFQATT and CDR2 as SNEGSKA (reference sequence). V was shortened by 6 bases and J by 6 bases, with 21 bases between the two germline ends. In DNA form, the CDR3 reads TGCAGTGCCACAGACCAACGACAGAGGGTTCAGCCCCAGCATTTT. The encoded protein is CSATDQRQRVQPQHF.

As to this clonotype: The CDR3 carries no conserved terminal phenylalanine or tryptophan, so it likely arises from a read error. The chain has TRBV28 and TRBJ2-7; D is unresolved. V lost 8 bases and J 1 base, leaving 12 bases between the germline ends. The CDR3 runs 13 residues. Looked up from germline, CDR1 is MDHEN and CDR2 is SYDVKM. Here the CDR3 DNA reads TGTGCCAGCCGCTTGGGGTTTTCCTACGAGCAGTACCTC. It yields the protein CASRLGFSYEQYL.

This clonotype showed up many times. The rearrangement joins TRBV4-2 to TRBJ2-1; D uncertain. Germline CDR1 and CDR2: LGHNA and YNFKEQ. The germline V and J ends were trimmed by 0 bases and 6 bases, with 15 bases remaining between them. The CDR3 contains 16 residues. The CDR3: CASSQDIAGYGNEQFF. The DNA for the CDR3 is TGTGCCAGCAGCCAAGATATAGCCGGCTATGGCAATGAGCAGTTCTTC.

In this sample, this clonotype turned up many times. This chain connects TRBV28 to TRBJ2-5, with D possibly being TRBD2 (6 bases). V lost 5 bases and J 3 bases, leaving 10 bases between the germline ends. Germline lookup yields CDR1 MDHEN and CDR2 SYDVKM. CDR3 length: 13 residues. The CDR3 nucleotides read TGTGCCAGCAGTGTGATAGCGGAAGAGACCCAGTACTTC. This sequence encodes CASSVIAEETQYF.